This T cell receptor (beta chain) was observed in a study of blood T cell repertoires in COVID-19. Whole-study context: PBMCs, B-cell-depleted T cells, or T cells were the source of the cDNA or gDNA that made up the material.

Original methodology: Researchers report that nucleated cell counts were estimated from reference gene primer amplification. Some clones are missing from TCRdb's copy, which holds only in-frame ones; the method was immunoSEQ multiplex PCR. V and J calls plus clone size are reproduced from that table; the DNA served to infer D and trimming. The repertoire has more than 200,000 clones, 65% to 85% of them found once; the top ten carry roughly 4.2%. Sequenced sample: peripheral blood. The source of this sequence is a middle-aged woman with active or convalescent COVID-19.

The CDR3 reads CASWSGRGATDTQYF. In DNA, the CDR3 is TGCGCCAGTTGGTCGGGGCGGGGGGCGACAGATACGCAGTATTTT. The V and J genes are TRBV5-1 and TRBJ2-3; 8 nucleotides agree with TRBD2. This CDR3 spans 15 amino acids. Trimming removed 8 bases from V and 3 bases from J; junction bases left unmatched: 11. Germline lookup yields CDR1 SGHRS and CDR2 YFSETQ. Complete variable domain (other parts from reference TRBV5-1 and TRBJ2-3): KAGVTQTPRYLIKTRGQQVTLSCSPISGHRSVSWYQQTPGQGLQFLFEYFSETQRNKGNFPGRFSGRQFSNSRSEMNVSTLELGDSALYLCASWSGRGATDTQYFGPGTRLTVL.